The next 14 T cell receptor beta chains were all read from a single sample in a study of blood T cell repertoires in COVID-19. TCRdb's table, derived via immunoSEQ multiplex PCR, lists solely in-frame clones and lacks some. The sample lists hundreds of thousands of clones; about nine tenths were seen once. The sequenced material came from PBMCs or T cells enriched from blood (not recorded which). All receptors come from a man aged 55 to 69 who had recovered from COVID-19.

This clone was recorded a few times. The chain links TRBV5-1 to TRBJ2-7; weak D call: TRBD1 (5 bases). V was cut by 2 bases and J by 0 bases, with 15 bases left in between. Germline V gives CDR1 SGHRS, CDR2 YFSETQ. The CDR3 contains 16 residues. The CDR3: CASSLGGHSSSYEQYF. Here the CDR3 DNA reads TGCGCCAGCAGCTTAGGCGGACATTCGAGCTCCTACGAGCAGTACTTC.

The chain employs TRBV15 and TRBJ2-5; D is undetermined. Trimming removed 2 bases at V and 2 bases at J, with 12 bases between. Germline CDR1 is LNHNV and CDR2 is YYDKDF (reference sequence). The CDR3 totals 15 residues. CDR3 amino acids: CATSRSPETQETQYF. As DNA, the CDR3 is TGTGCCACCAGCAGATCCCCGGAGACTCAAGAGACCCAGTACTTC.

The chain employs TRBV30 and TRBJ2-3, with 8 bases matching TRBD1. Germline-derived CDR1 and CDR2 are GTSNPN and SVGIG (reference sequence). The CDR3 has 16 residues. V trimming: 1 base; J trimming: 1 base; junction bases outside the gene matches: 7. The CDR3 loop reads CAWSESRTGRTDTQYF. DNA of the CDR3: TGTGCCTGGAGTGAATCTCGGACAGGGCGCACAGATACGCAGTATTTT.

The chain employs TRBV7-9 and TRBJ1-1; D possibly corresponds to TRBD1 (6 bases). The CDR3 contains 14 residues. The V and J ends lost 8 bases and 1 base respectively, with 14 bases between them. Germline V CDR1 and CDR2: SEHNR, FQNEAQ (reference sequence). The CDR3 DNA reads TGTGCCAGCCAACTAGGGGGTCGGAACACTGAAGCTTTCTTT. Protein sequence: CASQLGGRNTEAFF. Variable domain in full (rest from reference TRBV7-9 and TRBJ1-1): DTGVSQNPRHKITKRGQNVTFRCDPISEHNRLYWYRQTLGQGPEFLTYFQNEAQLEKSRLLSDRFSAERPKGSFSTLEIQRTEQGDSAMYLCASQLGGRNTEAFFGQGTRLTVV.

This chain uses TRBV10-3 with TRBJ2-7; 11 nucleotides match TRBD2. The CDR3 has 17 residues. The V segment lost 2 bases and the J segment 7 bases; nucleotides outside the gene matches: 13. The germline CDR1 and CDR2 sequences are ENHRY and SYGVKD. The DNA for the CDR3 is TGTGCCATCAGTGAGCTCCCTGGACTAGCGGGCTTGGGGGAGCAGTACTTC. The encoded protein is CAISELPGLAGLGEQYF.

The CDR3 coding sequence is TGTGCCAGCAGTTACCCATTAGGAGGGTTAGAGACCCAGTACTTC. This codes for CASSYPLGGLETQYF. J is TRBJ2-5 and V is TRBV6-2 or TRBV6-3; a weak D match, TRBD2 (6 bases). CDR3 length: 15 amino acids. V lost 2 bases and J 4 bases, leaving 14 bases between the germline ends. Germline lookup yields CDR1 MNHEY and CDR2 SVGEGT.

This sequence joins TRBV28 and TRBJ2-3, with 8 bases that match TRBD2. The CDR3 loop spans 15 amino acids. The germline gives CDR1 MDHEN, CDR2 SYDVKM. J was trimmed by 5 bases and V by 9 bases; bases with no gene match: 13. The DNA for the CDR3 is TGTGCCAGTCACGGAGCGGGAGACAAGCAAGATACGCAGTATTTT. Translation gives CASHGAGDKQDTQYF.

This chain links TRBV18 with TRBJ2-2, with 10 bases identical to TRBD1. From germline, CDR1 is KGHSH and CDR2 LQKENI. The V gene end was trimmed by 0 bases and the J gene end by 6 bases; junction bases not matched to a gene: 10. This CDR3 has 18 amino acids. CDR3 nucleotide sequence: TGTGCCAGCTCACCACCGAAGTCAGGACAGGGGGTCCCCGGGGAGCTGTTTTTT. Translated, it gives CASSPPKSGQGVPGELFF.

The rearrangement joins TRBV7-2 to TRBJ1-5; 10 nucleotides match TRBD1. This CDR3 has 17 residues. J gave up 3 bases and V 6 bases, and 11 bases lay outside the gene matches. Germline V gene sequence: CDR1 SGHTA, CDR2 FQGNSA. The CDR3 loop is CASSSKRDRGINQPQHF. The DNA of the CDR3 is TGTGCCAGCAGTTCAAAACGGGACAGGGGCATCAATCAGCCCCAGCATTTT.

V is TRBV14 and J is TRBJ1-6; TRBD1 matches 10 bases. The germline V gene encodes CDR1 SGHDN and CDR2 FVKESK. The CDR3 runs to 15 residues. With 1 base clipped from V and 9 bases from J, the junction kept 3 bases outside the gene matches. The chain's CDR3 is CASSQGQGAFSPLHF. The CDR3 bases are TGTGCCAGCAGCCAAGGACAGGGGGCATTTTCACCCCTCCACTTT.

The chain is built from TRBV19 and TRBJ2-1; TRBD2 matches at 9 bases. The CDR3 contains 15 residues. CDR1 LNHDA and CDR2 SQIVND come from the germline V gene (reference sequence). J lost 3 bases, V lost 8 bases, and 8 bases had no gene match. DNA for the CDR3: TGTGCCAGTGGAAGGGGGACTAGCTTCTACAATGAGCAGTTCTTC. Protein: CASGRGTSFYNEQFF.

The chain is built from TRBV7-9 and TRBJ2-5; 7 nucleotides match TRBD1. Germline lookup yields CDR1 SEHNR and CDR2 FQNEAQ (reference sequence). After removal of 2 bases from V and 3 bases from J, the junction contained 9 bases not matched to a gene. This CDR3 comprises 16 residues. CDR3 in amino acids: CASSLRQGQREETQYF. Written as DNA, the CDR3 is TGTGCCAGCAGCTTACGACAGGGCCAGAGAGAAGAGACCCAGTACTTC.

The chain combines TRBV27 with TRBJ1-2, with D perhaps matching TRBD1 (6 bases). The germline V gene encodes CDR1 MNHEY and CDR2 SMNVEV (reference sequence). The CDR3 extends over 15 amino acids. Trimming left V 2 bases short and J 1 base short, with 11 bases between. Here the CDR3 DNA reads TGTGCCAGCAGTTTAAAGGACAGAGATAACTATGGCTACACCTTC. Translation gives CASSLKDRDNYGYTF.

This clone was seen once. V is TRBV4-2 and J is TRBJ2-1; possibly TRBD1 for D (6 bases). Trimming removed 1 base at V and 2 bases at J, with 12 bases between. There are 16 residues in the CDR3. Per the germline V gene, CDR1 is LGHNA and CDR2 is YNFKEQ. The CDR3: CASSQGGPGPYNEQFF. CDR3 sequence (DNA): TGTGCCAGCAGCCAAGGGGGGCCCGGACCCTACAATGAGCAGTTCTTC.